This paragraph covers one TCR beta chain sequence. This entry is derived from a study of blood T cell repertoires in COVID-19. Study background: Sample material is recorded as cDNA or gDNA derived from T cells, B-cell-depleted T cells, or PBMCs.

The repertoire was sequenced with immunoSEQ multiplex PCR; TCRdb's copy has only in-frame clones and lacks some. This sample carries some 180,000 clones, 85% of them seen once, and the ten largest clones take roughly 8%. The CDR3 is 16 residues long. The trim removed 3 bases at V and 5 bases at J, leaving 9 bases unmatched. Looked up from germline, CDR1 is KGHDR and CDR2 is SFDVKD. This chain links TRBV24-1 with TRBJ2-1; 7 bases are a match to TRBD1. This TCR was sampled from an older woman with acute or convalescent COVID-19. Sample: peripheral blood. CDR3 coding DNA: TGTGCCACCAGTGATCTTACGGGACAGCGAGACAATGAGCAGTTCTTC. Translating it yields CATSDLTGQRDNEQFF.